This T cell receptor (beta chain) was obtained from a study of blood T cell repertoires in COVID-19. Overall study context: Donors in the United States, Italy and Spain gave samples during acute or convalescent COVID-19. PBMCs, B-cell-depleted T cells, or T cells were the source of the cDNA or gDNA that made up the material.

The authors' processing: Reference gene primer amplification in the assay estimated nucleated cell counts. TCRdb's table, derived via immunoSEQ multiplex PCR, lists solely in-frame clones and lacks some. That table is the source of V, J and clone size, and D and trimming were worked out from the DNA. The table includes 200,000 to 300,000 clones, roughly 86% detected once. CDR3 length: 14 residues. Trimming cost V 1 base and J 7 bases, with 11 bases left between them. Germline V gene data show CDR1 as LNHNV and CDR2 as YYDKDF (reference sequence). Recovery among Cohort 3 donors was established by two negative PCRs, clearance, or symptom resolution.

The material sequenced was PBMCs or T cells enriched from blood (not recorded which). The chain employs TRBV15 and TRBJ1-5; a weak D match, TRBD1 (5 bases). The clonotype was recovered from a young woman who had recovered from COVID-19. In DNA form, the CDR3 reads TGTGCCACCAGCAGAGGGAGGGGTCGACAGCCCCAGCATTTT. Its translation is CATSRGRGRQPQHF.